This TCR beta chain was captured by sequencing in a study of blood T cell repertoires in COVID-19. This clone was counted a few times. Profiled with immunoSEQ multiplex PCR; TCRdb holds only in-frame clones, not every one. The sample yields around 400,000 clones, around 83% seen once. The CDR3 runs to 14 residues. Material: PBMCs or T cells enriched from blood (not recorded which). The clonotype originates from a woman aged 45 to 65 who had recovered from COVID-19. The chain recombines TRBV21-1 with TRBJ1-6; the listed D gene, TRBD1, was not tested against the DNA. TRBV21-1 is a pseudogene segment. The CDR3 protein is CAPREGGEDSPLHF. Written as DNA, the CDR3 is TGTGCCCCCAGAGAAGGGGGCGAGGATTCACCCCTCCACTTT.